A selection of T cell receptor beta chains follows, all from one sample in a study of cytomegalovirus exposure and HLA in healthy donors. This table comes from immunoSEQ multiplex PCR, and its TCRdb copy is limited to in-frame clones, with some not included. The sample holds about 120,000 clones; over 60% are singletons and the top ten take roughly 5.2%. The material sequenced was PBMCs. The receptors shown here come from a man aged 18 to 35 in good health and CMV-seropositive. CDR3s include the opening cysteine and the closing phenylalanine or tryptophan. The order of the fields is V gene, clone size, D gene, J gene, CDR3 DNA, CDR3 protein. D genes are given only for firm matches. The listing skips clone size in some rows; elsewhere it reads once, few, many or a size class.

v_call: TRBV10-1; clone_size: once; d_call: -; j_call: TRBJ2-5; cdr3_nt: TGCGCCAGCAGTCGGACACCCCAAGAGACCCAGTACTTC; cdr3_aa: CASSRTPQETQYF
v_call: TRBV7-2; clone_size: -; d_call: TRBD2; j_call: TRBJ2-1; cdr3_nt: TGTGCCAGCAGCTTGCTTCCCGGCATCTCTAGCGGCTCCTACAATGAGCAGTTCTTC; cdr3_aa: CASSLLPGISSGSYNEQFF
v_call: TRBV7-9; clone_size: -; d_call: TRBD1; j_call: TRBJ2-1; cdr3_nt: TGTGCCCTGGGGCAGGGGGCCTACAATGAGCAGTTCTTC; cdr3_aa: CALGQGAYNEQFF
v_call: TRBV11-2; clone_size: once; d_call: -; j_call: TRBJ2-2; cdr3_nt: TGTGCCAGCAGGGACTCAAAAAGGGGGGAGCTGTTTTTT; cdr3_aa: CASRDSKRGELFF
v_call: TRBV6-4; clone_size: -; d_call: -; j_call: TRBJ2-7; cdr3_nt: TGTGCCAGCATCCTGGACGTAGCGAGCTCCTACGAGCAGTACTTC; cdr3_aa: CASILDVASSYEQYF
v_call: TRBV6-6; clone_size: -; d_call: TRBD1; j_call: TRBJ1-2; cdr3_nt: TGTGCCAGCAGTTTCATCCGTACAGGGGGCGCGGGCTACACCTTC; cdr3_aa: CASSFIRTGGAGYTF
v_call: TRBV18; clone_size: -; d_call: TRBD1; j_call: TRBJ1-1; cdr3_nt: TGTGCCAGCTCACCACCCCGGACAGGGGGGAGGCACACTGAAGCTTTCTTT; cdr3_aa: CASSPPRTGGRHTEAFF
v_call: TRBV30; clone_size: few; d_call: -; j_call: TRBJ2-3; cdr3_nt: TGTGCCTGGAGACGGATACAGGGTCTCACAGATACGCAGTATTTT; cdr3_aa: CAWRRIQGLTDTQYF
v_call: TRBV27; clone_size: -; d_call: -; j_call: TRBJ2-7; cdr3_nt: TGTGCCAGCAGTCCGCGGACAGTTTCCTACGAGCAGTACTTC; cdr3_aa: CASSPRTVSYEQYF
v_call: TRBV9; clone_size: -; d_call: -; j_call: TRBJ2-7; cdr3_nt: TGTGCCAGCAGCGTAGCGGACGGACTACTCTACGAGCAGTACTTC; cdr3_aa: CASSVADGLLYEQYF
v_call: TRBV5-4; clone_size: once; d_call: -; j_call: TRBJ2-7; cdr3_nt: TGTGCCAGCAGTTCCTCTAGGGGCGAGCAGTACTTC; cdr3_aa: CASSSSRGEQYF
v_call: TRBV4-1; clone_size: -; d_call: TRBD1; j_call: TRBJ2-7; cdr3_nt: TGCGCCAGCAGCCAAGACTCTGGGACAGACCCGGTGCAGTACTTC; cdr3_aa: CASSQDSGTDPVQYF
v_call: TRBV2; clone_size: -; d_call: TRBD2; j_call: TRBJ2-7; cdr3_nt: TGTGCCAGCAGTGGGACTAGGCTGAGCTCCTACGAGCAGTACTTC; cdr3_aa: CASSGTRLSSYEQYF
v_call: TRBV5-6; clone_size: -; d_call: -; j_call: TRBJ1-5; cdr3_nt: TGTGCCAGCAGCTTGGGAGTTCAGCCCCAGCATTTT; cdr3_aa: CASSLGVQPQHF
v_call: TRBV6-5; clone_size: -; d_call: TRBD2; j_call: TRBJ2-3; cdr3_nt: TGTGCTTCTATGCGGGGGGAAAGCGGGAGGACACCTTCTTTT; cdr3_aa: CASMRGESGRTPSF
v_call: TRBV5-5; clone_size: -; d_call: -; j_call: TRBJ2-7; cdr3_nt: TGTGCCAGCAGCTTTCAAGGAGGCACCAAAACCTACGAGCAGTACTTC; cdr3_aa: CASSFQGGTKTYEQYF
v_call: TRBV9; clone_size: -; d_call: -; j_call: TRBJ1-1; cdr3_nt: TGTGCCAGCAGCGTAGAGAGAGCCTCTGAAGCTTTCTTT; cdr3_aa: CASSVERASEAFF